Here is one TCR beta chain with its context. Germline lookup yields CDR1 MDHEN and CDR2 SYDVKM. V lost 7 bases, J lost 3 bases, and 12 bases lay in between. The length of the CDR3 is 14 residues. TCRdb analysed the RT-PCR reads with MiXCR anew, one entry per CDR3 protein. Counted here are about 680,000 distinct CDR3 sequences, approximately 15% occurring once; the ten biggest clones make up 3% to 4.5%. The TCR was taken from a female donor in good health, serving as a healthy control. The sequencing sample was made of memory CD4+ T cells from blood. The chain is built from TRBV28 and TRBJ2-2; a possible D gene is TRBD1 (6 bases). This chain's CDR3 is CASMTGTYTGELFF. CDR3 coding DNA: TGTGCCAGCATGACAGGAACCTACACCGGGGAGCTGTTTTTT.